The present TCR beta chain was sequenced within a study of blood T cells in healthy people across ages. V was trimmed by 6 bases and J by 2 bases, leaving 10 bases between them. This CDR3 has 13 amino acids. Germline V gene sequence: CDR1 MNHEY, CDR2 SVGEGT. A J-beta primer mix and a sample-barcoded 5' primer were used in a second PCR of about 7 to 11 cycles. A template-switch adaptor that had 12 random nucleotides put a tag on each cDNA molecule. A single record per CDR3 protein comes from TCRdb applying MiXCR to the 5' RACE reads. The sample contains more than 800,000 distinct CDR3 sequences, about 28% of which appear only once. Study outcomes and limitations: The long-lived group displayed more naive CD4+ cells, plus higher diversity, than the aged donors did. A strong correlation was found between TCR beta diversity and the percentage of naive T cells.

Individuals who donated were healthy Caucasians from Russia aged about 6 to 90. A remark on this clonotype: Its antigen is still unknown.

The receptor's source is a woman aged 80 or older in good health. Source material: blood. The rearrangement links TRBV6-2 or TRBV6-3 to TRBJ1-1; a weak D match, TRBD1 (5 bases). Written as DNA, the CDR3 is TGTGCCAGCAGGGCGACAGTAAACACTGAAGCTTTCTTT. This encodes CASRATVNTEAFF.